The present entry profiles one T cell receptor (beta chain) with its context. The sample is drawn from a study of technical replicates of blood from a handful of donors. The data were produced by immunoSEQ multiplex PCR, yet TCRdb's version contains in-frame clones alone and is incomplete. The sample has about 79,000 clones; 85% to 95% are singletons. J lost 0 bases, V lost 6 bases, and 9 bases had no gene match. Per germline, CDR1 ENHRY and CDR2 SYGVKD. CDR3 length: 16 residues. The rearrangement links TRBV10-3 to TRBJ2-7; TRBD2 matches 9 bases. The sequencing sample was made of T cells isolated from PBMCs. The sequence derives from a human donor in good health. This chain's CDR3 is CAIRGVAGALSYEQYF. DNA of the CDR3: TGTGCCATCAGGGGGGTAGCGGGGGCCCTCTCCTACGAGCAGTACTTC.